This T cell receptor (beta chain) was sequenced for a study of radiation and T cells in renal cell carcinoma. Study context: Nephrectomy followed 15 Gy stereotactic body radiation by 4 weeks.

Germline V gene sequence: CDR1 SGHKS, CDR2 YYEKEE (reference sequence). Trimming removed 0 bases from V and 0 bases from J, with 7 bases in between. This CDR3 region has 14 residues. TCRdb's table, derived via immunoSEQ multiplex PCR, lists solely in-frame clones and lacks some. The sample includes more than 100,000 clones, more than 70% of them seen just once. Regarding time point: blood 2 weeks post-SBRT. This sample's treatment: 15 Gy SBRT to primary tumor, nephrectomy 4 weeks later. The study, taken as a whole, reports: In blood, top tumor clones expanded by 2 weeks, shrinking by 4.

Note on this clone: The antigen is unknown.

The V gene is TRBV5-5, the J gene TRBJ2-7; D is undetermined. Sequencing was performed on blood, taken from a patient whose treatment included radiotherapy and nephrectomy. The sequence was obtained from a woman in her seventies with renal cell carcinoma. The CDR3 DNA reads as TGTGCCAGCAGCTTGGAAGATTACTCCTACGAGCAGTACTTC. It codes for CASSLEDYSYEQYF.